This TCR beta chain was sequenced in a study of cytomegalovirus exposure and HLA in healthy donors. Primers: 60 Vbeta forward and 13 Jbeta reverse. Here immunoSEQ multiplex PCR was the method, and the copy in TCRdb shows in-frame clones only, minus some. The sample has 90,000 to 140,000 clones, roughly 73% seen once. General study findings and limits: Most TCR beta V segments were productive about 87% or about 30% of the time in an earlier analysis. Association of a missense DCLRE1C variant with TCR beta V- and J-gene trimming was reported in a later analysis. The classifier was said to identify cytomegalovirus status with high specificity and sensitivity.

The CDR3 contains 13 residues. CDR1 LNHNV and CDR2 YYDKDF come from the germline V gene (reference sequence). Trimming cost V 5 bases and J 3 bases, with 11 bases left between them. As concerns this clone: Antigen specificity is unknown.

The V gene is TRBV15, the J gene TRBJ2-7; the D is unclear. The clonotype comes from a woman aged 40 to 50 in good health and CMV-seropositive. Material for sequencing was PBMCs. The CDR3 sequence is CATSQWSSYEQYF. As DNA, the CDR3 is TGTGCCACCAGCCAGTGGTCCAGCTACGAGCAGTACTTC.